This TCR beta chain was retrieved from a study of a mutant IDH1 vaccine in newly diagnosed glioma. For the study at large: Patients received vaccination from 4-6 weeks after radiotherapy alone, or with temozolomide cycles. Patients had received radiotherapy, temozolomide, or both previously, most receiving both.

Whole-study results and caveats: Pseudoprogression seemed unrelated to changes in top peripheral T cell clonotypes. Of the patients, less than 95% had vaccine-induced immune responses.

Notes on this clone: Its antigen remains unidentified.

Germline CDR1 reads MNHEY; CDR2 reads SVGAGI. V was clipped by 6 bases and J by 5 bases; unmatched bases: 3. This CDR3 contains 12 residues. Time point given: week 5, during vaccination. Mutant IDH1 20-mer peptide, at 300 ug, made up each vaccine dose, with topical imiquimod. Method: immunoSEQ multiplex PCR; TCRdb's copy keeps in-frame clones and lacks some. The sample holds around 78,000 clones, 90% to 95% seen once. V usage is TRBV6-5 and J usage is TRBJ2-7, with 8 positions matching TRBD1. The clonotype originates from a woman aged 45-65 years with glioma. The input for sequencing was PBMCs, taken from a glioma patient whose treatment included an IDH1 peptide vaccine. The CDR3, as DNA: TGTGCCAGCAGCCAGGGGGCACACGAGCAGTACTTC. It encodes CASSQGAHEQYF.